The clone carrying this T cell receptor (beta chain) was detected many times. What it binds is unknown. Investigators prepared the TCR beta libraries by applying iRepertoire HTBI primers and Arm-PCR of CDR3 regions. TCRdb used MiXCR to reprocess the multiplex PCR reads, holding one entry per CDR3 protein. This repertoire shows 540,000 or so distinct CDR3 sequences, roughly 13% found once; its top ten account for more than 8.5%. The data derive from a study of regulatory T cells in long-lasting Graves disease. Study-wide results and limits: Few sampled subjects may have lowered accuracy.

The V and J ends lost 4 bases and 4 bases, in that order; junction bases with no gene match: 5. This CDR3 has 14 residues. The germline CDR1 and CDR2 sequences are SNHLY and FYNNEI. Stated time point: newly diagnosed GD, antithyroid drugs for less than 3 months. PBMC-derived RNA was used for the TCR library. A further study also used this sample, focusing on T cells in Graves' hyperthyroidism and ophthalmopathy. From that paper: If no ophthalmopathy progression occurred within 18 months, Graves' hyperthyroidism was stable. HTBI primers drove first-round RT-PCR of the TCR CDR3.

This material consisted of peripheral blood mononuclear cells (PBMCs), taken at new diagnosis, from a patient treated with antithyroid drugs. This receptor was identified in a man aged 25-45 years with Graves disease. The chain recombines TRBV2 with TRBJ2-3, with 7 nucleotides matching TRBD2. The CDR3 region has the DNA TGTGCCAGCAGTGTGGCGGGAGCATCAGATACGCAGTATTTT. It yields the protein CASSVAGASDTQYF.